The 18 T cell receptor beta chains below were found in one sample sequenced in a study of shared clonotypes between healthy human individuals. The table came from immunoSEQ multiplex PCR; TCRdb's copy has only in-frame clones and leaves some out. The sample carries more than 2 million clones, 90% to 96% recorded once. Sequenced sample: naive CD4+ T cells sorted from blood. Subset of the sample: CD45RA+ positively selected. These receptors all come from a young man in good health.

This clone showed up just once. The chain has TRBV5-1 and TRBJ1-2; TRBD1 agrees at 7 bases. Germline V gene data show CDR1 as SGHRS and CDR2 as YFSETQ. The CDR3 loop spans 14 amino acids. V trimming: 2 bases; J trimming: 2 bases; junction bases outside the gene matches: 3. This CDR3 reads CASSFEGQNYGYTF. CDR3 nucleotides: TGCGCCAGCAGCTTTGAGGGACAGAACTATGGCTACACCTTC. Using reference TRBV5-1 and TRBJ1-2 for the parts outside the CDR3, the full variable domain is KAGVTQTPRYLIKTRGQQVTLSCSPISGHRSVSWYQQTPGQGLQFLFEYFSETQRNKGNFPGRFSGRQFSNSRSEMNVSTLELGDSALYLCASSFEGQNYGYTFGSGTRLTVV.

The V call is TRBV27, the J call TRBJ2-7; 10 nucleotides align to TRBD2. The CDR3 is made up of 15 amino acids. With V trimmed by 2 bases and J by 4 bases, 5 bases remained unmatched. Germline V gene lookup returns CDR1 MNHEY and CDR2 SMNVEV (reference sequence). The CDR3 loop is CASSLALAGAYEQYF. The CDR3 nucleotides read TGTGCCAGCAGTTTAGCGCTAGCGGGGGCATACGAGCAGTACTTC.

The rearrangement joins TRBV7-3 to TRBJ2-3; tentatively, D is TRBD2 (6 bases). V lost 1 base, J lost 4 bases, and 21 bases lay in between. The CDR3 has 18 residues. The germline CDR1 and CDR2 sequences are SGHTA and FQGTGA. CDR3 sequence: CASSLSPTSFAAADTQYF. Here the CDR3 DNA reads TGTGCCAGCAGCTTAAGCCCGACTAGTTTTGCCGCAGCAGATACGCAGTATTTT.

The chain employs TRBV6-6 and TRBJ1-5; 10 bases align to TRBD1. Germline lookup yields CDR1 MNHNY and CDR2 SVGAGI (reference sequence). V lost 4 bases, J lost 4 bases, and 4 bases stayed unmatched. The CDR3 covers 15 residues. In nucleotides, the CDR3 is TGTGCCAGCAGTTGGCCGGGACAGGGGAATCAGCCCCAGCATTTT. The encoded protein is CASSWPGQGNQPQHF.

The V call is TRBV28, the J call TRBJ2-6; D uncertain. This CDR3 comprises 15 residues. The germline V and J ends were trimmed by 6 bases and 1 base, with 10 bases remaining between them. Germline V lookup: CDR1 MDHEN, CDR2 SYDVKM. The CDR3 nucleotides are TGTGCCAGCAGAGGGCCGGGTTCTGGGGCCAACGTCCTGACTTTC. Its translation: CASRGPGSGANVLTF.

In nucleotides, the CDR3 is TGCGCCAGCAGCCCCCCTTTAGCGGGGGGTCAAGAGACCCAGTACTTC. Residues: CASSPPLAGGQETQYF. The rearrangement uses TRBV5-1 and TRBJ2-5; 10 bases are shared with TRBD2. The germline V gene encodes CDR1 SGHRS and CDR2 YFSETQ. The V segment lost 4 bases and the J segment 2 bases; nucleotides outside the gene matches: 8. The CDR3 sequence is 16 residues long.

This chain connects TRBV2 to TRBJ1-6; 9 bases agree with TRBD1. This CDR3 is 14 amino acids long. Germline lookup yields CDR1 SNHLY and CDR2 FYNNEI. V gave up 7 bases and J gave up 9 bases; unmatched junction bases: 7. DNA of the CDR3: TGTGCCAGCACCAAAACAGGGGGCGGTTCACCCCTCCACTTT. It specifies CASTKTGGGSPLHF.

The chain uses TRBV10-1 and TRBJ1-6, with a weak D call TRBD1 (5 bases). Per the germline V gene, CDR1 is WNHNN and CDR2 is SYGVQD (reference sequence). This CDR3 has 14 residues. V was pared by 5 bases and J by 6 bases, with 11 bases between. CDR3 protein: CASSPGRINSPLHF. In DNA, the CDR3 is TGCGCCAGCAGTCCGGGACGGATTAATTCACCCCTCCACTTT.

The V and J genes are TRBV9 and TRBJ1-2, with TRBD1 matching 9 bases. The CDR3 extends over 17 amino acids. From germline, CDR1 is SGDLS and CDR2 YYNGEE. Trimming removed 0 bases from V and 5 bases from J; junction bases left unmatched: 11. CDR3 nucleotide sequence: TGTGCCAGCAGCGTAGAGCGGGGGCGGGGACAGGGATATGGCTACACCTTC. The encoded protein is CASSVERGRGQGYGYTF.

The rearrangement uses TRBV2 and TRBJ2-5; D possibly corresponds to TRBD1 (6 bases). CDR3 size: 14 residues. Germline V gene data show CDR1 as SNHLY and CDR2 as FYNNEI. Between the trimmed V and J ends, which lost 8 bases and 0 bases, there was a span of 13 bases. CDR3 coding DNA: TGTGCCAGCGTTCCCGGGACACACCAAGAGACCCAGTACTTC. Encoded protein: CASVPGTHQETQYF.

The chain uses TRBV30 and TRBJ1-1; TRBD1 is a possible D gene (5 bases). Deletions cut 4 bases from V and 1 base from J, with 10 bases between. The CDR3 has 13 residues. Germline V CDR1 and CDR2: GTSNPN, SVGIG (reference sequence). The CDR3 DNA sequence: TGTGCCTGGAACAGGCCGGAGAACACTGAAGCTTTCTTT. Protein sequence: CAWNRPENTEAFF.

The rearrangement links TRBV18 to TRBJ2-5; D unresolved. Germline values: CDR1 KGHSH, CDR2 LQKENI. The length of the CDR3 is 14 residues. V lost 0 bases and J 5 bases, leaving 10 bases between the germline ends. CDR3 region: CASSPPVRFETQYF. The CDR3 DNA reads TGTGCCAGCTCACCACCGGTCCGTTTTGAGACCCAGTACTTC. Looking up the rest from reference TRBV18 and TRBJ2-5 gives the full variable domain: NAGVMQNPRHLVRRRGQEARLRCSPMKGHSHVYWYRQLPEEGLKFMVYLQKENIIDESGMPKERFSAEFPKEGPSILRIQQVVRGDSAAYFCASSPPVRFETQYFGPGTRLLVL.

Remarks on this clone: Other DNA sequences in the same sample also yield this CDR3. For the CDR3, the DNA is TGTGCCATCAGTGCCGCAGAGAACACTGAAGCTTTCTTT. Translating gives CAISAAENTEAFF. This chain joins TRBV10-3 and TRBJ1-1; unclear D gene. Germline lookup yields CDR1 ENHRY and CDR2 SYGVKD. CDR3 length: 13 residues. V was trimmed by 4 bases and J by 1 base, leaving 7 bases between them.

The CDR3 nucleotides read TGTGCCAGCAGTGCCCGGGGAGGGGACTATGGCTACACCTTC. As protein: CASSARGGDYGYTF. V is TRBV6-6 and J is TRBJ1-2, with D possibly matching TRBD1 (5 bases). Germline-derived CDR1 and CDR2 are MNHNY and SVGAGI (reference sequence). The CDR3 contains 14 residues. V lost 5 bases, J lost 3 bases, and 13 bases lay in between.

The V and J genes are TRBV29-1 and TRBJ2-5, with TRBD2 identical over 8 bases. The CDR3 is made up of 11 amino acids. The germline CDR1 and CDR2 sequences are SQVTM and ANQGSEA. The junction had 2 bases not matched to a gene; V was cut back by 6 bases and J by 5 bases. The CDR3 reads CSVAGVETQYF. The CDR3 nucleotides read TGCAGCGTAGCGGGGGTGGAGACCCAGTACTTC.

As regards this clone: In the same sample, other DNA sequences code for this CDR3. The V call is TRBV5-4, the J call TRBJ1-3; D possibly corresponds to TRBD1 (6 bases). Germline CDR1 and CDR2: SGHNT and YYREEE (reference sequence). The length of the CDR3 is 15 residues. V was clipped by 2 bases and J by 4 bases, with 13 bases between them. CDR3 nucleotide sequence: TGTGCCAGCAGCTTAGGGGGGGCATCAGGAAACACCATATATTTT. It is translated as CASSLGGASGNTIYF.

The genes are TRBV6-6 and TRBJ2-7; D is possibly TRBD1 (6 bases). The CDR3 is made up of 12 amino acids. Trimming removed 5 bases from V and 3 bases from J, with 8 bases in between. Germline assignment: CDR1 MNHNY and CDR2 SVGAGI (reference sequence). The CDR3 here is CASSGQIYEQYF. CDR3 sequence (DNA): TGTGCCAGCAGTGGACAGATCTACGAGCAGTACTTC.

V gene TRBV4-3 combines with J gene TRBJ2-7; D not resolved. The CDR3 is 14 residues long. Per germline, CDR1 LGHNA and CDR2 YSLEER. Trimming shortened V by 0 bases and J by 2 bases, and 8 bases separated the two germline ends. CDR3 sequence reads: CASSQDLVTYEQYF. CDR3 sequence (DNA): TGCGCCAGCAGCCAAGACCTGGTTACCTACGAGCAGTACTTC.